This TCR beta chain was sequenced during a study of neoadjuvant anti-PD-1 for oral cavity cancer. The CDR3 is 15 amino acids. Germline V gene data show CDR1 as MNHNS and CDR2 as SASEGT. V lost 0 bases to trimming and J lost 4 bases, with 10 bases between them. Using immunoSEQ multiplex PCR, the repertoire was profiled, and TCRdb retains in-frame clones only, with some absent. The sample has about 68,000 clones; more than 75% are singletons. Indicated time point: after neoadjuvant nivolumab, at surgical resection. This clonotype was sampled from a person aged 35-79 years with oral cavity squamous cell carcinoma. The chain joins TRBV6-1 to TRBJ2-1; tentatively, D is TRBD2 (6 bases). Sequenced material: PBMCs, taken after nivolumab (anti-PD-1) treatment. In DNA form, the CDR3 reads TGTGCCAGCAGTGAAGCGCTCGGGGGTTACAATGAGCAGTTCTTC. Protein: CASSEALGGYNEQFF.